The rows below give T cell receptor beta chains drawn from one sample of a study of T cells in Graves' hyperthyroidism and ophthalmopathy. A single record per CDR3 protein comes from TCRdb applying MiXCR to the multiplex PCR reads. Altogether approximately 600,000 distinct CDR3 sequences are present, around 20% being singletons, with the ten largest covering around a third. Sample: blood. The receptors shown here come from a man aged 25-45 years with Graves' ophthalmopathy. The CDR3 runs from the conserved cysteine through the conserved F or W. Fields, in order: J gene, V gene, D gene, clone size, CDR3 DNA, CDR3 protein. The D gene is left open where the match is weak. Clone size is not always given. Where it is, it says once, few, many or a class for expanded clones.

j_call: TRBJ1-1; v_call: TRBV3-1; d_call: .; clone_size: many; cdr3_nt: TGTGCCAGCAGCCCTGCGACTGTGAAGGGCACTGAAGCTTTCTTT; cdr3_aa: CASSPATVKGTEAFF
j_call: TRBJ2-1; v_call: TRBV2; d_call: .; clone_size: .; cdr3_nt: TGTGCCAGTCGACAGTCGTCCTTCTACAATGAGCAGTTCTTC; cdr3_aa: CASRQSSFYNEQFF
j_call: TRBJ2-1; v_call: TRBV5-4; d_call: .; clone_size: few; cdr3_nt: TGTGCCAGCAGCTTGACGAGAGATGAGCAGTTCTTC; cdr3_aa: CASSLTRDEQFF
j_call: TRBJ1-5; v_call: TRBV6-5; d_call: TRBD1; clone_size: .; cdr3_nt: TGTGCCAGCAGTTACTCGGCTGACAGGGGATACCAGCCCCAGCATTTT; cdr3_aa: CASSYSADRGYQPQHF
j_call: TRBJ2-3; v_call: TRBV6-1; d_call: TRBD2; clone_size: few; cdr3_nt: TGTGCCAGCAGCGTCGGACTAGCGGGAGTATATGGTGCAGATACGCAGTATTTT; cdr3_aa: CASSVGLAGVYGADTQYF
j_call: TRBJ2-1; v_call: TRBV7-2; d_call: TRBD2; clone_size: many; cdr3_nt: TGTGCCAGCAGTGGGGGGGGGAGCTCCTACAATGAGCAGTTCTTC; cdr3_aa: CASSGGGSSYNEQFF
j_call: TRBJ1-1; v_call: TRBV19; d_call: .; clone_size: .; cdr3_nt: TGTGCCAGTAGTACCGCTACCGAGGTCCCGACGGTTTACACTGAAGCTTTCTTT; cdr3_aa: CASSTATEVPTVYTEAFF
j_call: TRBJ2-7; v_call: TRBV14; d_call: TRBD2; clone_size: few; cdr3_nt: TGTGCCAGCAGCCACGCCACCCCACTAGCGTACGTCTCCTACGAGCAGTACTTC; cdr3_aa: CASSHATPLAYVSYEQYF
j_call: TRBJ2-3; v_call: TRBV27; d_call: TRBD2; clone_size: .; cdr3_nt: TGTGCCAGCAGTTTCGGGCGGGAGGATGTGACAGATACGCAGTATTTT; cdr3_aa: CASSFGREDVTDTQYF
j_call: TRBJ2-1; v_call: TRBV11-2; d_call: .; clone_size: many; cdr3_nt: TGTGCCAGCAGCTTAGGTGGGACGTACAATGAGCAGTTCTTC; cdr3_aa: CASSLGGTYNEQFF
j_call: TRBJ2-7; v_call: TRBV27; d_call: TRBD2; clone_size: .; cdr3_nt: TGTGCCAGCAGGCTGTATAGCGGGAGAGGTTACGAGCAGTACTTC; cdr3_aa: CASRLYSGRGYEQYF
j_call: TRBJ2-5; v_call: TRBV13; d_call: TRBD1; clone_size: few; cdr3_nt: TGTGCCAGCAGCGGGACAGGGGCTGAGACCCAGTACTTC; cdr3_aa: CASSGTGAETQYF
j_call: TRBJ1-2; v_call: TRBV6-1; d_call: TRBD1; clone_size: .; cdr3_nt: TGTGCCAGCAGTGAAGAGGGGACAGGGGTCTATGGCTACACCTTC; cdr3_aa: CASSEEGTGVYGYTF
j_call: TRBJ2-2; v_call: TRBV11-2; d_call: .; clone_size: .; cdr3_nt: TGTGCCAGCAGCACACGACAGAACACCGGGGAGCTGTTTTTT; cdr3_aa: CASSTRQNTGELFF
j_call: TRBJ2-5; v_call: TRBV7-9; d_call: .; clone_size: many; cdr3_nt: TGTGCCAGCAAGGGGATCCAAGAGACCCAGTACTTC; cdr3_aa: CASKGIQETQYF
j_call: TRBJ2-5; v_call: TRBV12-3/TRBV12-4; d_call: .; clone_size: many; cdr3_nt: TGTGCCAGCAGTTCCCCTGGTATTTTTGAGACCCAGTACTTC; cdr3_aa: CASSSPGIFETQYF
j_call: TRBJ1-1; v_call: TRBV10-3; d_call: .; clone_size: .; cdr3_nt: TGTGCCACCAGGGACACTGAAGCTTTCTTT; cdr3_aa: CATRDTEAFF
j_call: TRBJ2-2; v_call: TRBV20-1; d_call: TRBD1; clone_size: .; cdr3_nt: TGCAGTGCTAGAGATTACGGACAGGGGGCGAACACCGGGGAGCTGTTTTTT; cdr3_aa: CSARDYGQGANTGELFF
j_call: TRBJ1-5; v_call: TRBV28; d_call: .; clone_size: .; cdr3_nt: TGTGCCAGCCAGGGATTAGGTCAGCCCCAGCATTTT; cdr3_aa: CASQGLGQPQHF
j_call: TRBJ1-4; v_call: TRBV4-1; d_call: .; clone_size: few; cdr3_nt: TGCGCCAGCAGCGAGGAAGCGGGTGAAAAACTGTTTTTT; cdr3_aa: CASSEEAGEKLFF
j_call: TRBJ2-7; v_call: TRBV18; d_call: TRBD1; clone_size: many; cdr3_nt: TGTGCCAGCTCACCAGGGACAGGGGCAACCTACGAGCAGTACTTC; cdr3_aa: CASSPGTGATYEQYF
j_call: TRBJ2-7; v_call: TRBV20-1; d_call: TRBD2; clone_size: few; cdr3_nt: TGCAGTGCTTATCCTAGCGGGAGGAACTACGAGCAGTACTTC; cdr3_aa: CSAYPSGRNYEQYF
j_call: TRBJ2-1; v_call: TRBV20-1; d_call: .; clone_size: few; cdr3_nt: TGCAGTGCTAGAGATCCGTGGGCGGAACCTACCTACAATGAGCAGTTCTTC; cdr3_aa: CSARDPWAEPTYNEQFF
j_call: TRBJ1-6; v_call: TRBV20-1; d_call: .; clone_size: .; cdr3_nt: TGCAGTGCTCCCGAGGCTCAGGGTATTATTAATTCACCCCTCCACTTT; cdr3_aa: CSAPEAQGIINSPLHF
j_call: TRBJ1-5; v_call: TRBV24-1; d_call: .; clone_size: many; cdr3_nt: TGTGCCACCAGCCATAATAGCAATCAGCCCCAGCATTTT; cdr3_aa: CATSHNSNQPQHF
j_call: TRBJ2-1; v_call: TRBV5-1; d_call: .; clone_size: few; cdr3_nt: TGCGCCAGCAGCGGGGACTTGTACAATGAGCAGTTCTTC; cdr3_aa: CASSGDLYNEQFF
j_call: TRBJ1-5; v_call: TRBV7-2; d_call: .; clone_size: .; cdr3_nt: TGTGCCAGCAGCCCAGGACCAGGATTGTATAGCAATCAGCCCCAGCATTTT; cdr3_aa: CASSPGPGLYSNQPQHF
j_call: TRBJ1-1; v_call: TRBV4-1; d_call: TRBD1; clone_size: .; cdr3_nt: TGCGCCAGCAGCCATCCCAGACAGGGAAACACTGAAGCTTTCTTT; cdr3_aa: CASSHPRQGNTEAFF
j_call: TRBJ2-1; v_call: TRBV2; d_call: TRBD2; clone_size: .; cdr3_nt: TGTGCCAGCAGTGTCGAGCGGGGGAATGAGCAGTTCTTC; cdr3_aa: CASSVERGNEQFF
j_call: TRBJ2-1; v_call: TRBV20-1; d_call: TRBD2; clone_size: many; cdr3_nt: TGCAGTGCTAGAGATTTGATACTACTAGCGGGAGACTACAATGAGCAGTTCTTC; cdr3_aa: CSARDLILLAGDYNEQFF
j_call: TRBJ2-2; v_call: TRBV4-1; d_call: .; clone_size: few; cdr3_nt: TGCGCCAGCAGCCCCATGGGAGGGCAGGGGCACACCGGGGAGCTGTTTTTT; cdr3_aa: CASSPMGGQGHTGELFF
j_call: TRBJ2-1; v_call: TRBV5-5; d_call: TRBD2; clone_size: few; cdr3_nt: TGTGCCAGCAGCGCGGGCGGGGGGGTCTCGAGGTGGCAGTTCTTC; cdr3_aa: CASSAGGGVSRWQFF
j_call: TRBJ2-6; v_call: TRBV19; d_call: .; clone_size: few; cdr3_nt: TGTGCCAGTAGTATGGACTCTGGGGCCAACGTCCTGACTTTC; cdr3_aa: CASSMDSGANVLTF
j_call: TRBJ2-2; v_call: TRBV7-7; d_call: .; clone_size: .; cdr3_nt: TGTGCTAGCAGCCGGACGGATTCGAACACCGGGGAGCTGTTTTTT; cdr3_aa: CASSRTDSNTGELFF
j_call: TRBJ1-1; v_call: TRBV28; d_call: .; clone_size: many; cdr3_nt: TGTGCCAGCAGTTCCCCCTCGGGAGTGAACACTGAAGCTTTCTTT; cdr3_aa: CASSSPSGVNTEAFF
j_call: TRBJ1-2; v_call: TRBV4-1; d_call: .; clone_size: .; cdr3_nt: TGCGCCAGCAGCCAAGGATTAGGGCAGGCCTTCTATGGCTACACCTTC; cdr3_aa: CASSQGLGQAFYGYTF
j_call: TRBJ1-3; v_call: TRBV9; d_call: .; clone_size: .; cdr3_nt: TGTGCCAGCAGCGTAGTCGTGGGCAGATCCTCTGGAAACACCATATATTTT; cdr3_aa: CASSVVVGRSSGNTIYF
j_call: TRBJ1-3; v_call: TRBV14; d_call: .; clone_size: .; cdr3_nt: TGTGCCAGCAGCCGGGACTCTTCCTCTGGAAGCACCATATATTTT; cdr3_aa: CASSRDSSSGSTIYF
j_call: TRBJ2-7; v_call: TRBV6-1; d_call: .; clone_size: many; cdr3_nt: TGTGCCAGCAAAGGCGGGCTGGGGGAGCAGTACTTC; cdr3_aa: CASKGGLGEQYF
j_call: TRBJ1-2; v_call: TRBV29-1; d_call: .; clone_size: many; cdr3_nt: TGCAGCGTTGAAGTTCGGGATGGCTACACCTTC; cdr3_aa: CSVEVRDGYTF
j_call: TRBJ2-6; v_call: TRBV20-1; d_call: .; clone_size: .; cdr3_nt: TGCAGTGCTAGAGTGAATGGGGCCAACGTCCTGACTTTC; cdr3_aa: CSARVNGANVLTF
j_call: TRBJ2-2; v_call: TRBV12-3/TRBV12-4; d_call: TRBD2; clone_size: .; cdr3_nt: TGTGCCAGCAGTTTACGTAGCGGGAATACCGGGGAGCTGTTTTTT; cdr3_aa: CASSLRSGNTGELFF
j_call: TRBJ2-5; v_call: TRBV25-1; d_call: .; clone_size: .; cdr3_nt: TGTGCCAGCAGTCGGAGCTCCCAAGAGACCCAGTACTTC; cdr3_aa: CASSRSSQETQYF
j_call: TRBJ2-7; v_call: TRBV3-1; d_call: .; clone_size: many; cdr3_nt: TGTGCCAGCAGCCAAGATGTCAGGACGGGGGAGCAGTACTTC; cdr3_aa: CASSQDVRTGEQYF